Sequencing of this T cell receptor (beta chain) was carried out in a study of cytomegalovirus exposure and HLA in healthy donors. General study findings and limits: According to reports, the classifier identified cytomegalovirus status with high specificity and sensitivity. TCR beta chains numbering about 160 were designated cytomegalovirus-associated.

The table lists this clone with a count of one. Its target is not known. The repertoire was sequenced with immunoSEQ multiplex PCR; TCRdb's copy has only in-frame clones and lacks some. The data contain 150,000 to 200,000 clones, around 81% of them singletons. The CDR3 consists of 15 residues. Trimming cost V 2 bases and J 1 base, with 12 bases left between them. Germline CDR1 reads SGHTA; CDR2 reads FQGNSA. The validation cohort, a group of more than 100 subjects, included the donors and was separate from the roughly 670-subject first cohort. The sequencing sample was made of PBMCs. The receptor's source is a young man in good health and CMV-seropositive. This chain uses TRBV7-2 with TRBJ2-7; weak D call: TRBD2 (6 bases). This chain's CDR3 is CASSLTNRGSYEQYF. The CDR3 nucleotides are TGTGCCAGCAGCTTAACGAATCGGGGGTCCTACGAGCAGTACTTC.